This TCR beta chain comes out of a study of Ad26.COV2.S vaccination and SARS-CoV-2 variants. In the study overall: In the study, Ad26.COV2.S was injected intramuscularly once, or twice 56 days apart. Study-wide points: Considerable breadth of spike-specific CD8+ and CD4+ T cell responses has reportedly been documented following vaccination. Comparable non-spike TCR breadth was observed in vaccine and placebo recipients.

Profiling relied on immunoSEQ multiplex PCR, and the TCRdb table lists in-frame clones only, not all of them. The data contain fewer than 500,000 clones, roughly 89% of them singletons. This clone appeared a few times. Its target is unknown. Other DNA sequences within the sample encode an identical CDR3. The treatment here: around 19 received Ad26.COV2.S at low or high dose, single or two shots; about 5 received placebo; per-sample allocation not given. Each sample was drawn 63 days after the first injection (of vaccine or placebo). Vaccine was an Ad26 vector expressing Wuhan-strain SARS-CoV-2 spike. CDR1 is SGHTA and CDR2 is FQGTGA in the germline V gene. V was cut by 8 bases and J by 5 bases, with 13 bases left in between. The CDR3 runs to 13 residues.

V gene TRBV7-3 combines with J gene TRBJ2-1, with D tentatively TRBD1 or TRBD2 (5 bases each). The receptor was derived from a person between 18 and 65 years old who received the Ad26.COV2.S COVID-19 vaccine or a placebo. This specimen was peripheral blood, taken in a trial of Ad26.COV2.S vaccine versus placebo. Here the CDR3 DNA reads TGTGCCAGCTCTCTGGGACGGAACAATGAGCAGTTCTTC. This sequence encodes CASSLGRNNEQFF.